This T cell receptor beta chain was observed in a study of T cells after yellow fever vaccination. Study-wide results and limits: Post-booster reappearance was seen for most primary-vaccination clones (about 96% CD4, roughly 91% CD8). Across the CD4 and CD8 compartments, a small share of clonotypes was present in both.

The CDR3 has 14 residues. Trimming pared 3 bases from V and 2 bases from J, leaving 10 bases between. Germline V CDR1 and CDR2: WSHSY, SAAADI. TCRdb independently ran MiXCR on the 5' RACE reads; one entry per CDR3 protein. Of 450,000 to 650,000 distinct CDR3 sequences in the sample, roughly 14% are singletons; the top ten hold around 15%. This clonotype was picked up a small number of times. Its antigen is undetermined. This clonotype was obtained from a man between 25 and 39 years old who received the YFV17D yellow fever vaccine. Sequencing was performed on PBMCs, taken on the day of the yellow fever booster vaccination. V usage is TRBV10-2 and J usage is TRBJ2-5; D is perhaps TRBD1 (6 bases). The CDR3 here is CASSEQGGQETQYF. CDR3 sequence (DNA): TGCGCCAGCAGTGAACAGGGTGGGCAAGAGACCCAGTACTTC.